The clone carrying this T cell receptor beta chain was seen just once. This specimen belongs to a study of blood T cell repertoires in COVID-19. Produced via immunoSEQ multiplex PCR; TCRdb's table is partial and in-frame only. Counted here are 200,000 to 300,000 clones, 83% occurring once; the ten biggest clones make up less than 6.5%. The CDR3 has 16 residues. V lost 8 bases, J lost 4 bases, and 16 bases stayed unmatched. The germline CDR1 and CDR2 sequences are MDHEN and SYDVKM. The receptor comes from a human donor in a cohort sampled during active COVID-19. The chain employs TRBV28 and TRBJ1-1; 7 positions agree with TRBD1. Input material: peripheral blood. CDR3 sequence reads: CASQARGQLGGTEAFF. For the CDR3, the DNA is TGTGCCAGCCAGGCGAGGGGGCAGCTGGGGGGCACTGAAGCTTTCTTT.